This T cell receptor beta chain was found in a study of PD-1 blockade in classical Hodgkin lymphoma. Study-wide background: Patients received nivolumab 3 mg/kg intravenously every 2 weeks. Study-level findings and limits: Excluded were patients who started nivolumab under 1 year after ASCT, a group that had lower diversity. By C4D1, CD4+ diversity increased significantly, especially in complete responders.

The time point: cycle 4 day 1 (C4D1), after 6 weeks of nivolumab. Each and every patient relapsed after autologous stem cell transplantation, and patients got differing brentuximab vedotin exposure. The CDR3 length is 14 residues. Unmatched junction bases numbered 4, after V lost 1 base and J lost 4 bases. Looked up from germline, CDR1 is SGHNT and CDR2 is YYREEE (reference sequence). Some clones are missing from TCRdb's copy, which holds only in-frame ones; the method was immunoSEQ multiplex PCR. The sample includes tens of thousands of clones, 85% to 90% of them seen just once. This clone has a single count. Its antigen remains unidentified.

This chain uses TRBV5-4 with TRBJ2-5, with 7 bases fitting TRBD1. The specimen was peripheral blood mononuclear cells (PBMCs), collected before the fourth cycle of nivolumab. This TCR was recovered from a human donor with classical Hodgkin lymphoma. CDR3 sequence (DNA): TGTGCCAGCAGCTTGAGACAGGGTGGAGAGACCCAGTACTTC. Its protein is CASSLRQGGETQYF.